This TCR beta chain is drawn from a study of vaccination and CD4 T cells after COVID-19. Across the whole study: Controls used CEFX viral epitopes (positive), HIV-1 Nef peptides (negative), or no peptide.

This sample's treatment: approximately 9-day PBMC culture with coronavirus spike peptide pools or control peptides (ViraFEST assay). ViraFEST expanded antigen-specific T cells with peptide pools, then sequenced TCRs. Every well contained approximately 2 million PBMCs, which were grown with roughly 9.1 IU/ml IL-2 and roughly 10 ug/ml peptide pools. The Oncomine TCR Beta short-read assay generated sequence data from the DNA of cultured CD4+ T cells. Investigators isolated genomic DNA from cultured CD4+ T cells. TCRdb used MiXCR to reprocess the PCR reads, holding one entry per CDR3 protein. The sample holds almost 20,000 distinct CDR3 sequences, roughly 50% seen once. Concerning this clonotype: Its antigen is not identified.

The CDR3 is 16 amino acids. Trimming at V came to 4 bases and at J to 7 bases, leaving 10 bases not matched to a gene. Germline CDR1 and CDR2: SGHNT and YENEEA. The V call is TRBV11-3, the J call TRBJ2-1; TRBD2 matches 10 bases. Sequenced: CD4+ T cells from blood, cultured in vitro. The clonotype originates from a human donor who had recovered from COVID-19. The CDR3 DNA sequence: TGTGCCAGCAGCTCGCAGCGGGGGGGTCGGCATAATGAGCAGTTCTTC. This encodes CASSSQRGGRHNEQFF.